A single sample gave rise to the 21 T cell receptor beta chains below, sequenced in a study of shared T cell receptors in the human thymus. This table comes from immunoSEQ multiplex PCR, and its TCRdb copy is limited to in-frame clones, with some not included. The table records approximately 730,000 clones, around 85% of them present only once. The same data also went into a second study, on human thymus T cells.

The sample was thymocytes. All receptors come from a girl under three years old with a congenital heart defect.

This sequence joins TRBV19 and TRBJ1-5; TRBD1 matches 7 bases. V lost 3 bases, J lost 7 bases, and 9 bases stayed unmatched. Germline CDR1 is LNHDA and CDR2 is SQIVND (reference sequence). CDR3 length: 15 amino acids. In nucleotides, the CDR3 is TGTGCCAGTAGTATCACAGGGGCGCGACGGCAGCCCCAGCATTTT. It translates to CASSITGARRQPQHF.

Notes on this clone: The sample carries other DNA sequences with the same CDR3. The J gene is TRBJ2-6, the V gene TRBV5-1; perhaps TRBD1 as D (6 bases). Looked up from germline, CDR1 is SGHRS and CDR2 is YFSETQ. CDR3 length: 15 residues. V was cut by 4 bases and J by 3 bases, with 11 bases left in between. CDR3 bases: TGCGCCAGCAGCCTCATAGGGGGTGGGGCCAACGTCCTGACTTTC. Protein: CASSLIGGGANVLTF.

The V and J genes are TRBV10-3 and TRBJ2-7, with 7 bases matching TRBD1. J was trimmed by 3 bases and V by 4 bases; bases with no gene match: 9. Germline-derived CDR1 and CDR2 are ENHRY and SYGVKD. This CDR3 has 15 residues. CDR3 coding DNA: TGTGCCATCAGTGTTTATACGGACAGGTTCTACGAGCAGTACTTC. Translated: CAISVYTDRFYEQYF.

V usage is TRBV28 and J usage is TRBJ2-7, with D possibly being TRBD1 (5 bases). Trimming pared 3 bases from V and 6 bases from J, leaving 27 bases between. This CDR3 region has 18 residues. Germline loops: CDR1 MDHEN, CDR2 SYDVKM. The CDR3 here is CASSLLTLQQELLREQYF. CDR3 in DNA: TGTGCCAGCAGTTTGTTGACCCTACAACAGGAGCTCCTACGCGAGCAGTACTTC.

This sequence joins TRBV6-5 and TRBJ2-3; D possibly corresponds to TRBD2 (6 bases). Trimming took off 7 bases at V and 3 bases at J, with 14 bases between the two ends. Germline-derived CDR1 and CDR2 are MNHEY and SVGAGI. The CDR3 loop spans 14 amino acids. As DNA, the CDR3 is TGTGCCAGCACTAGCGAAGGGAGGACAGATACGCAGTATTTT. It translates to CASTSEGRTDTQYF.

The genes are TRBV5-1 and TRBJ1-3; tentative D call: TRBD1 (6 bases). V was pared by 4 bases and J by 4 bases, with 15 bases between. CDR3 length: 15 residues. Germline CDR1 and CDR2: SGHRS and YFSETQ. The CDR3 protein is CASSPKPTGGNTIYF. In DNA form, the CDR3 reads TGCGCCAGCAGCCCCAAGCCGACAGGCGGAAACACCATATATTTT.

The sample holds one count of this clone. The chain recombines TRBV10-3 with TRBJ2-5; 9 bases map to TRBD1. This CDR3 comprises 15 residues. With V trimmed by 3 bases and J by 3 bases, 5 bases remained unmatched. CDR1 and CDR2 from the germline V gene are ENHRY and SYGVKD. CDR3 sequence: CAISDWDRDKETQYF. In DNA form, the CDR3 reads TGTGCCATCAGTGATTGGGACAGGGATAAAGAGACCCAGTACTTC.

The chain is built from TRBV5-5 and TRBJ1-2; 9 bases are a match to TRBD1. Germline V gene data show CDR1 as SGHKS and CDR2 as YYEKEE (reference sequence). Trimming removed 5 bases from V and 7 bases from J; junction bases left unmatched: 12. The CDR3 runs 15 residues. The CDR3 spells CASSKSPGQGGGYTF. The CDR3 DNA is TGTGCCAGCAGTAAATCTCCGGGACAGGGCGGTGGCTACACCTTC. Full variable domain (remainder filled in from reference TRBV5-5 and TRBJ1-2): DAGVTQSPTHLIKTRGQQVTLRCSPISGHKSVSWYQQVLGQGPQFIFQYYEKEERGRGNFPDRFSARQFPNYSSELNVNALLLGDSALYLCASSKSPGQGGGYTFGSGTRLTVV.

The chain carries TRBV7-6 and TRBJ1-6; the D gene is possibly TRBD1 (5 bases). V was cut by 1 base and J by 1 base, with 11 bases left in between. The CDR3 is 17 residues long. Looked up from germline, CDR1 is SGHVS and CDR2 is FNYEAQ. The CDR3 loop reads CASSLVGGVSYNSPLHF. CDR3 sequence (DNA): TGTGCCAGCAGCTTAGTGGGGGGAGTATCCTATAATTCACCCCTCCACTTT.

The chain employs TRBV27 and TRBJ2-1, with 8 bases lining up with TRBD2. Unmatched junction bases numbered 5, after V lost 5 bases and J lost 5 bases. Per the germline V gene, CDR1 is MNHEY and CDR2 is SMNVEV (reference sequence). The CDR3 covers 14 residues. The DNA for the CDR3 is TGTGCCAGCAGTCCGGGGGGGCCACACAATGAGCAGTTCTTC. Amino acid sequence: CASSPGGPHNEQFF.

Concerning this clone itself: The junction departs from germline at one end; a sequencing error may be responsible. The V call is TRBV5-4, the J call TRBJ1-2; D not certain. Germline CDR1 reads SGHNT; CDR2 reads YYREEE (reference sequence). CDR3 length: 17 amino acids. This CDR3 reads CASSSESTEIGFRGHTF. The DNA of the CDR3 is TGTGCCAGCAGCTCGGAATCGACGGAGATCGGTTTTCGTGGCCACACCTTC.

The chain recombines TRBV10-3 with TRBJ2-5; 7 bases align to TRBD2. CDR1 and CDR2 (germline): ENHRY, SYGVKD. J was trimmed by 5 bases and V by 0 bases; bases with no gene match: 6. The CDR3 has 15 residues. Here the CDR3 reads CAISESSGDGETQYF. Here the CDR3 DNA reads TGTGCCATCAGTGAGTCAAGCGGGGATGGGGAGACCCAGTACTTC.

V and J are TRBV4-1 and TRBJ1-5, with D unclear. In germline, CDR1 is MGHRA, CDR2 YSYEKL. The CDR3 consists of 22 residues. V lost 0 bases, J lost 0 bases, and 27 bases lay in between. CDR3 protein: CASSQEYRPHGSGIYSNQPQHF. The CDR3 DNA sequence: TGCGCCAGCAGCCAAGAATATCGGCCCCACGGGAGCGGAATTTATAGCAATCAGCCCCAGCATTTT.

This chain joins TRBV5-8 and TRBJ1-2; TRBD1 aligns across 9 bases. The V and J ends lost 3 bases and 4 bases, in that order; junction bases with no gene match: 10. There are 16 residues in the CDR3. Per germline, CDR1 SGHTS and CDR2 YDEGEE. CDR3 sequence reads: CASSSFGQGFFYGYTF. CDR3 DNA sequence: TGTGCCAGCAGCTCGTTCGGACAGGGGTTCTTCTATGGCTACACCTTC.

As to this clone: At one end the junction does not follow the germline gene, possibly because of a read error. The V gene is TRBV20-1, the J gene TRBJ2-7; D call uncertain. CDR3 size: 10 residues. Germline values: CDR1 DFQATT, CDR2 SNEGSKA (reference sequence). In DNA, the CDR3 is TGCAGTGCCACCCGACTGCGTGCCAAATTC. This codes for CSATRLRAKF.

CDR3 bases: TGCGCCAGCAGCTTCGTTTGCGGGGGAGGACCGCTACCGACCTACGAGCAGTACTTC. It translates to CASSFVCGGGPLPTYEQYF. The genes are TRBV5-1 and TRBJ2-7; the match to TRBD2 covers 7 bases. The CDR3 contains 19 residues. CDR1 is SGHRS, CDR2 YFSETQ, per germline. V lost 2 bases to trimming and J lost 2 bases; unmatched junction nucleotides: 19.

V is TRBV5-1 and J is TRBJ2-3, with a possible D match to TRBD1 (6 bases). The germline V gene encodes CDR1 SGHRS and CDR2 YFSETQ. The V gene lost 0 bases and the J gene lost 4 bases, with 18 bases spanning the gap. This CDR3 has 17 amino acids. For the CDR3, the DNA is TGCGCCAGCAGCTTGGCACAGGGTGGCAGGGGACCAGATACGCAGTATTTT. It specifies CASSLAQGGRGPDTQYF. Supplemented by reference TRBV5-1 and TRBJ2-3, the full variable domain reads KAGVTQTPRYLIKTRGQQVTLSCSPISGHRSVSWYQQTPGQGLQFLFEYFSETQRNKGNFPGRFSGRQFSNSRSEMNVSTLELGDSALYLCASSLAQGGRGPDTQYFGPGTRLTVL.

This clone was observed once. Here the CDR3 reads CASSLARGQSNQPQHF. CDR3 sequence (DNA): TGTGCCAGCAGCTTAGCCCGGGGACAGAGCAATCAGCCCCAGCATTTT. The chain joins TRBV7-2 to TRBJ1-5; the match to TRBD1 covers 7 bases. V lost 0 bases, J lost 1 base, and 3 bases stayed unmatched. The CDR3 spans 16 residues. CDR1 and CDR2 (germline): SGHTA, FQGNSA.

J is TRBJ2-5 and V is TRBV5-1; 9 nucleotides line up with TRBD2. V gave up 1 base and J gave up 0 bases; unmatched junction bases: 7. The CDR3 is 17 residues long. Germline V gene lookup returns CDR1 SGHRS and CDR2 YFSETQ. For the CDR3, the DNA is TGCGCCAGCAGCTTGCTAGGGCTAGCGGGGTACCAAGAGACCCAGTACTTC. It codes for CASSLLGLAGYQETQYF.

V and J are TRBV10-3 and TRBJ1-6; D is possibly TRBD1 (5 bases). CDR3 length: 14 amino acids. Trimming took off 3 bases at V and 9 bases at J, with 12 bases between the two ends. The germline gives CDR1 ENHRY, CDR2 SYGVKD. CDR3 sequence reads: CAISDMGGGSPLHF. The CDR3 region has the DNA TGTGCCATCAGTGATATGGGGGGAGGTTCACCCCTCCACTTT.

The chain recombines TRBV5-4 with TRBJ2-3, with a tentative D call TRBD2 (6 bases). Germline V gene lookup returns CDR1 SGHNT and CDR2 YYREEE (reference sequence). The V end was cut by 4 bases, the J end by 8 bases, with 8 bases between. The CDR3 covers 11 residues. This chain's CDR3 is CASSLASTQYF. The CDR3 DNA reads TGTGCCAGCAGCCTAGCGAGTACGCAGTATTTT.